The present T cell receptor beta chain was sequenced within a study of cytomegalovirus exposure and HLA in healthy donors. Findings and limits, study-wide: Among the CMV-associated chains, three were confirmed in vitro as specific for CMV antigens. It was reported in a later analysis that an Asian-associated ancestry cluster showed fewer N-insertions than the approximately 670-donor mean.

Remarks on this clone: Antigen unknown.

The primer mix had 60 Vbeta and 13 Jbeta primers. Sequencing was performed with immunoSEQ multiplex PCR; in TCRdb, only in-frame clones are kept and a portion is missing. The sample shows around 160,000 clones, 80% of them seen only once. V shed 4 bases and J shed 1 base, with 13 bases lying between them. CDR1 SQVTM and CDR2 ANQGSEA come from the germline V gene. The CDR3 extends over 14 amino acids. The V and J genes are TRBV29-1 and TRBJ2-5, with D tentatively TRBD1 (5 bases). The sequence derives from a man aged 18 to 29 in good health and CMV-seropositive. The material sequenced was PBMCs. This CDR3 is CSVAQWGVQETQYF. Here the CDR3 DNA reads TGCAGCGTTGCCCAGTGGGGCGTCCAAGAGACCCAGTACTTC.